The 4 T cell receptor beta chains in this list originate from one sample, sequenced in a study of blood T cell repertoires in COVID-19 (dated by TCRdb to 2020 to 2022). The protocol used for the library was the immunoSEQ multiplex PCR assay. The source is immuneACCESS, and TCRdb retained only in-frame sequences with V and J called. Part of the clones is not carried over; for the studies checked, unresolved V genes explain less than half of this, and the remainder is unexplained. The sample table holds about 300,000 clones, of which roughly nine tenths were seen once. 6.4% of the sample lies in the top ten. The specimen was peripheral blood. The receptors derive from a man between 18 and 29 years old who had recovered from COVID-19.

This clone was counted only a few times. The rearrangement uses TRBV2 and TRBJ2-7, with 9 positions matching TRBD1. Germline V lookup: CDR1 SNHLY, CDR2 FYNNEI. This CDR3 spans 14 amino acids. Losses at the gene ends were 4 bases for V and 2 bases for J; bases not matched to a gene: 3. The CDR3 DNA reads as TGTGCCAGCAGTGTCGGGACAGGGACCTACGAGCAGTACTTC. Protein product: CASSVGTGTYEQYF.

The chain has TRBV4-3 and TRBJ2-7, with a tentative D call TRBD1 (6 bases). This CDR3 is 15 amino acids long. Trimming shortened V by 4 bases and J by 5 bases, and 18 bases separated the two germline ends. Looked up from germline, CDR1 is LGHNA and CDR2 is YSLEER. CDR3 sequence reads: CASSPNRVGEDEQYF. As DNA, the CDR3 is TGCGCCAGCAGCCCAAACAGGGTTGGCGAGGACGAGCAGTACTTC.

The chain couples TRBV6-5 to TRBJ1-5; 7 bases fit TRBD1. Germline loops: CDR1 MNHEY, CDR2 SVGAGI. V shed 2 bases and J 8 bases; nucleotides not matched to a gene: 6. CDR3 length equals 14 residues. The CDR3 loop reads CASSYRLGGEPQHF. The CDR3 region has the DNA TGTGCCAGCAGTTACCGGCTAGGGGGCGAGCCCCAGCATTTT.

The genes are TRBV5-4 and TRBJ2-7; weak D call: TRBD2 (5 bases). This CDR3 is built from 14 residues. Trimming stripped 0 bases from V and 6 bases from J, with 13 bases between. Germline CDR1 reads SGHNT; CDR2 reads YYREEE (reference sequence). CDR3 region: CASSLATGVGEQYF. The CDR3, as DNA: TGTGCCAGCAGCTTGGCCACCGGGGTCGGCGAGCAGTACTTC.